This TCR beta chain originates from a study of blood T cells in healthy people across ages. The use of a sample-barcoded 5' primer and a J-beta primer mix characterized a second PCR of about 7 to 12 cycles. TCRdb reprocessed the 5' RACE reads with MiXCR, giving one entry per CDR3 protein. There are some 550,000 distinct CDR3 sequences in the sample; under 55% occur only once, and 20% to 25% lies in the top ten. This clonotype was observed a handful of times. What it recognizes is unknown. Whole-study findings and limits: Both naive CD4+ cell counts and diversity were greater in long-lived donors than in aged donors.

The germline V gene has CDR1 MNHNY and CDR2 SVGAGI (reference sequence). V lost 6 bases, J lost 1 base, and 10 bases lay in between. The CDR3 extends over 14 amino acids. Investigators took approximately 10 milliliters of peripheral blood from every donor. This clonotype was sampled from a man older than 75 in good health. The specimen sequenced was blood. This chain links TRBV6-6 with TRBJ1-3; D gene unclear. Here the CDR3 reads CASSHGRSGNTIYF. The CDR3 DNA sequence: TGTGCCAGCAGCCACGGCAGGTCTGGAAACACCATATATTTT.